The next 18 T cell receptor beta chains were all read from a single sample in a study of blood T cell repertoires in COVID-19. The repertoire was sequenced with immunoSEQ multiplex PCR; TCRdb's copy has only in-frame clones and lacks some. Of 100,000 or so clones detected, approximately 93% appear once; the ten largest clones hold approximately 2.2%. The sample consisted of peripheral blood. These receptors were taken from a man in his fifties or sixties with active COVID-19.

The V gene is TRBV2, the J gene TRBJ2-7; D might be TRBD1 (6 bases). Trimming removed 6 bases from V and 3 bases from J, with 9 bases in between. Germline V gene data show CDR1 as SNHLY and CDR2 as FYNNEI. The CDR3 has 12 residues. CDR3 protein: CASREQGYEQYV. As DNA, the CDR3 is TGTGCCAGCAGAGAACAGGGCTACGAGCAGTACGTC.

This chain links TRBV5-1 with TRBJ2-7; maybe TRBD1 (7 bases). Germline lookup yields CDR1 SGHRS and CDR2 YFSETQ. V was trimmed by 4 bases and J by 4 bases, leaving 18 bases between them. The CDR3 is made up of 15 amino acids. CDR3 sequence (DNA): TGCGCCAGCAGCCAGAATGGACAGGAGGGGTACGAGCAGTACTTC. Translation gives CASSQNGQEGYEQYF.

This clone was seen just once. The genes are TRBV6-2 or TRBV6-3 and TRBJ2-5; D is possibly TRBD2 (6 bases). This CDR3 is 14 amino acids long. The germline V and J ends were trimmed by 2 bases and 5 bases, with 12 bases remaining between them. Looked up from germline, CDR1 is MNHEY and CDR2 is SVGEGT. The CDR3 reads CASSYLARGETQYF. Written as DNA, the CDR3 is TGTGCCAGCAGTTACCTGGCACGGGGGGAGACCCAGTACTTC.

V gene TRBV12-3 or TRBV12-4 combines with J gene TRBJ2-1; a weak D match, TRBD2 (6 bases). The CDR3 has 13 amino acids. V gave up 6 bases and J gave up 10 bases, with 16 bases separating them. The chain's CDR3 is CASSTSSAREQFF. CDR3 in DNA: TGTGCCAGCAGCACCTCTAGCGCACGAGAGCAGTTCTTC.

The genes are TRBV7-9 and TRBJ2-1; D perhaps matches TRBD2 (6 bases). Germline V lookup: CDR1 SEHNR, CDR2 FQNEAQ (reference sequence). V shed 5 bases and J shed 0 bases, with 14 bases lying between them. The CDR3 spans 16 residues. CDR3 sequence: CASSPPAGTSYNEQFF. The CDR3 DNA reads TGTGCCAGCAGCCCTCCTGCGGGGACCTCCTACAATGAGCAGTTCTTC.

This clone was counted between two and nine times. The chain uses TRBV7-8 and TRBJ2-7, with 8 bases aligning to TRBD2. The CDR3 totals 16 residues. V shed 5 bases and J 7 bases; nucleotides not matched to a gene: 16. The germline CDR1 and CDR2 sequences are SGHVS and FQNEAQ. The CDR3 loop reads CASSPSGLGDGLEQYV. The CDR3 nucleotides are TGTGCCAGCAGCCCGTCGGGACTAGGGGACGGATTGGAGCAGTACGTC.

This chain connects TRBV25-1 to TRBJ2-3, with D perhaps TRBD2 (5 bases). This CDR3 comprises 16 residues. Germline V lookup: CDR1 MGHDK, CDR2 SYGVNS. The V gene lost 1 base and the J gene lost 2 bases, with 13 bases spanning the gap. The CDR3 loop is CASSELVSETTDTQYF. The CDR3 nucleotides read TGTGCCAGCAGTGAATTGGTTAGCGAGACCACAGATACGCAGTATTTT.

The gene calls are TRBV5-1 and TRBJ2-5; 7 positions match TRBD1. V lost 2 bases and J lost 5; bases outside the gene matches: 6. Germline CDR1 and CDR2: SGHRS and YFSETQ. CDR3 length: 14 residues. The CDR3 nucleotides are TGCGCCAGCAGCTTCCGACAGGGCGGGGAGACCCAGTACTTC. Protein: CASSFRQGGETQYF.

This rearrangement joins TRBV4-1 to TRBJ2-7, with TRBD1 matching over 10 bases. Trimming took 0 bases from V and 0 from J; bases not matched to a gene: 8. The CDR3 sequence is 18 residues long. The germline CDR1 and CDR2 sequences are MGHRA and YSYEKL. The CDR3 region is CASSQEQVDRGRSYEQYF. CDR3 in DNA: TGCGCCAGCAGCCAAGAACAGGTCGACAGGGGGCGCTCCTACGAGCAGTACTTC.

CDR3 in amino acids: CASSLASGASNNEQFF. The CDR3 bases are TGTGCCAGCAGCTTAGCGAGCGGGGCATCGAACAATGAGCAGTTCTTC. The gene calls are TRBV11-3 and TRBJ2-1; TRBD2 matches 7 bases. Per germline, CDR1 SGHNT and CDR2 YENEEA. CDR3 length: 16 residues. Trimming at V came to 1 base and at J to 5 bases, leaving 8 bases not matched to a gene.

The rearrangement links TRBV2 to TRBJ1-1; 9 nucleotides agree with TRBD1. The germline gives CDR1 SNHLY, CDR2 FYNNEI. This CDR3 is built from 14 residues. V gave up 4 bases and J gave up 5 bases; unmatched junction bases: 5. DNA of the CDR3: TGTGCCAGCAGTGGGTACAGGGGGCGAACTGAAGCTTTCTTT. This gives the protein CASSGYRGRTEAFF.

The chain links TRBV24-1 to TRBJ1-2, with a possible D match to TRBD1 (6 bases). V lost 4 bases to trimming and J lost 5 bases, with 13 bases between them. The CDR3 totals 14 residues. In germline, CDR1 is KGHDR, CDR2 SFDVKD. Here the CDR3 reads CATSDPGQFYGYTF. DNA of the CDR3: TGTGCCACCAGTGACCCCGGACAGTTTTATGGCTACACCTTC.

This chain connects TRBV19 to TRBJ1-2; 8 bases match TRBD1. CDR1 is LNHDA and CDR2 is SQIVND in the germline V gene (reference sequence). The CDR3 runs 15 residues. Trimming at V came to 7 bases and at J to 0 bases, leaving 7 bases not matched to a gene. CDR3 in amino acids: CASNPDRDTNYGYTF. The CDR3 DNA is TGTGCCAGTAACCCGGACAGGGATACTAACTATGGCTACACCTTC.

The chain joins TRBV15 to TRBJ2-3, with D maybe TRBD2 (5 bases). Germline CDR1 and CDR2: LNHNV and YYDKDF (reference sequence). This CDR3 has 17 amino acids. V was pared by 3 bases and J by 4 bases, with 20 bases between. The CDR3 region is CATSRSEALFAADTQYF. CDR3 nucleotide sequence: TGTGCCACCAGCAGGTCGGAGGCTCTCTTCGCGGCAGATACGCAGTATTTT. The full variable domain, in which reference TRBV15 and TRBJ2-3 provide the parts outside the CDR3, is DAMVIQNPRYQVTQFGKPVTLSCSQTLNHNVMYWYQQKSSQAPKLLFHYYDKDFNNEADTPDNFQSRRPNTSFCFLDIRSPGLGDTAMYLCATSRSEALFAADTQYFGPGTRLTVL.

The rearrangement links TRBV21-1 to TRBJ2-1; the table's D call, TRBD2, has no DNA check behind it. TRBV21-1 is reported as a pseudogene. The CDR3 spans 19 residues. The CDR3 sequence is CASSKWFPGGRCSYNEQFF. CDR3 nucleotides: TGTGCCAGCAGCAAATGGTTCCCGGGTGGTCGCTGCTCCTACAATGAGCAGTTCTTC.

This clone was detected only a few times. The rearrangement links TRBV6-5 to TRBJ1-5; D uncertain. Deletions cut 0 bases from V and 0 bases from J, with 9 bases between. The CDR3 loop spans 16 amino acids. Germline V gene data show CDR1 as MNHEY and CDR2 as SVGAGI. CDR3 region: CASSYSYRNSNQPQHF. The DNA of the CDR3 is TGTGCCAGCAGTTACTCGTACAGAAATAGCAATCAGCCCCAGCATTTT.

This rearrangement joins TRBV19 to TRBJ2-1; unclear D gene. Trimming left V 4 bases short and J 6 bases short, with 10 bases between. The CDR3 covers 13 residues. Germline values: CDR1 LNHDA, CDR2 SQIVND (reference sequence). The CDR3 loop reads CASSTAAGNEQFF. The CDR3 DNA reads as TGTGCCAGTAGTACGGCGGCTGGCAATGAGCAGTTCTTC. The full variable domain, in which reference TRBV19 and TRBJ2-1 provide the parts outside the CDR3, is DGGITQSPKYLFRKEGQNVTLSCEQNLNHDAMYWYRQDPGQGLRLIYYSQIVNDFQKGDIAEGYSVSREKKESFPLTVTSAQKNPTAFYLCASSTAAGNEQFFGPGTRLTVL.

The table lists this clone with a few counts. The chain carries TRBV5-4 and TRBJ2-7, with D perhaps matching TRBD1 (5 bases). CDR3 length equals 14 residues. Trimming took 3 bases from V and 3 from J, leaving 13 bases between them. The germline gives CDR1 SGHNT, CDR2 YYREEE (reference sequence). In DNA form, the CDR3 reads TGTGCCAGCAGCTCCGGGCAGGGCAACTACGAGCAGTACGTC. It translates to CASSSGQGNYEQYV.